The 10 T cell receptor beta chains presented below share a single source sample, sequenced in a study of technical replicates of blood from several donors. Assay: immunoSEQ multiplex PCR; the TCRdb copy retains only in-frame clones and omits some. The sample includes roughly 15,000 clones, 80% of them seen just once. The sequenced sample was PBMCs. Receptors originate from a human donor in good health.

The chain has TRBV15 and TRBJ2-1; 8 nucleotides match TRBD2. Germline V CDR1 and CDR2: LNHNV, YYDKDF (reference sequence). This CDR3 region has 18 residues. J lost 5 bases, V lost 1 base, and 13 bases had no gene match. The CDR3 DNA is TGTGCCACCAGCAGAGGCTACCTCAGCGGGAGTAGGGACAATGAGCAGTTCTTC. Protein sequence: CATSRGYLSGSRDNEQFF.

V gene TRBV16 combines with J gene TRBJ2-5; possible D gene TRBD2, 6 bases. This CDR3 comprises 13 residues. CDR1 is KGHSY, CDR2 FQNENV, per germline. Trimming removed 6 bases from V and 2 bases from J, with 10 bases in between. Here the CDR3 DNA reads TGTGCCAGCAGTCGGGGGAGGCAAGAGACCCAGTACTTC. The encoded protein is CASSRGRQETQYF.

The gene calls are TRBV18 and TRBJ1-1; no clear D gene. The V and J ends lost 2 bases and 0 bases respectively, with 7 bases between them. The CDR3 has 14 amino acids. Germline V CDR1 and CDR2: KGHSH, LQKENI. CDR3 nucleotides: TGTGCCAGCTCACCATCGGAGATGAACACTGAAGCTTTCTTT. Amino acid sequence: CASSPSEMNTEAFF.

J is TRBJ2-5 and V is TRBV2; no definite D call. Trimming removed 4 bases from V and 5 bases from J, with 11 bases in between. CDR3 length: 13 amino acids. Germline V CDR1 and CDR2: SNHLY, FYNNEI. Here the CDR3 DNA reads TGTGCCAGCAGTGCCCGCGCCCCTGAGACCCAGTACTTC. It specifies CASSARAPETQYF.

The chain recombines TRBV7-9 with TRBJ2-2; 7 bases are a match to TRBD2. CDR1 is SEHNR, CDR2 FQNEAQ, per germline (reference sequence). CDR3 length equals 16 residues. The V segment lost 5 bases and the J segment 2 bases; nucleotides outside the gene matches: 8. As DNA, the CDR3 is TGTGCCAGCAGCCAGTCAAGCGGGGTTAACACCGGGGAGCTGTTTTTT. Its translation: CASSQSSGVNTGELFF.

V gene TRBV27 combines with J gene TRBJ1-1; D call uncertain. CDR1 and CDR2 from the germline V gene are MNHEY and SMNVEV (reference sequence). The ends were cut back, 3 bases at V and 1 base at J, with 15 bases in the middle. The CDR3 is made up of 16 amino acids. This CDR3 is CASSFFPGSTNTEAFF. Written as DNA, the CDR3 is TGTGCCAGCAGTTTCTTCCCGGGGTCGACGAACACTGAAGCTTTCTTT.

The V call is TRBV27, the J call TRBJ2-2; D is unresolved. Germline values: CDR1 MNHEY, CDR2 SMNVEV (reference sequence). The length of the CDR3 is 15 residues. Trimming stripped 2 bases from V and 2 bases from J, with 9 bases between. The chain's CDR3 is CASSLGPINTGELFF. In DNA form, the CDR3 reads TGTGCCAGCAGTTTAGGGCCCATCAACACCGGGGAGCTGTTTTTT.

The chain links TRBV19 to TRBJ1-2; D gene ambiguous. CDR3 size: 12 residues. CDR1 and CDR2 from the germline V gene are LNHDA and SQIVND (reference sequence). Trimming cost V 5 bases and J 8 bases, with 12 bases left between them. CDR3 nucleotide sequence: TGTGCCAGTAGTCCAAGACAATTAGGCTACACCTTC. Residues: CASSPRQLGYTF.

This rearrangement joins TRBV4-2 to TRBJ2-1; weak D call: TRBD2 (6 bases). Trimming cost V 1 base and J 10 bases, with 23 bases left between them. Germline loops: CDR1 LGHNA, CDR2 YNFKEQ. The CDR3 spans 17 residues. In nucleotides, the CDR3 is TGTGCCAGCAGCCAAGTGGGGGGATACCTATCCTCCGGGGAGCAGTTCTTC. It translates to CASSQVGGYLSSGEQFF.

The chain is built from TRBV11-1 and TRBJ2-2; D not resolved. This CDR3 region has 15 residues. Germline values: CDR1 SGHAT, CDR2 FQDESV (reference sequence). Trimming shortened V by 0 bases and J by 0 bases, and 5 bases separated the two germline ends. CDR3 amino acids: CASSLATPNTGELFF. The CDR3 nucleotides are TGTGCCAGCAGCTTAGCGACTCCGAACACCGGGGAGCTGTTTTTT.